The next 28 T cell receptor beta chains were all read from a single sample in a study of blood T cell repertoires in COVID-19. Here immunoSEQ multiplex PCR was the method, and the copy in TCRdb shows in-frame clones only, minus some. The table lists some 76,000 clones, roughly nine tenths of them singletons. Sequenced material: peripheral blood. Every receptor here comes from an elderly man in a cohort sampled during active COVID-19.

This chain connects TRBV27 to TRBJ1-2; a possible D gene is TRBD1 (6 bases). CDR3 length: 15 residues. Germline values: CDR1 MNHEY, CDR2 SMNVEV (reference sequence). V lost 4 bases and J 1 base, leaving 13 bases between the germline ends. The CDR3 coding sequence is TGTGCCAGCAGTTCGCCACAGGGCGGTAACTATGGCTACACCTTC. Amino acids: CASSSPQGGNYGYTF.

This clone was seen once. V is TRBV4-3 and J is TRBJ1-1, with D perhaps TRBD1 (5 bases). Germline lookup yields CDR1 LGHNA and CDR2 YSLEER. CDR3 length: 14 residues. V was clipped by 5 bases and J by 1 base, with 11 bases between them. CDR3 region: CASSLRQGNTEAFF. The CDR3, as DNA: TGCGCCAGCAGCTTACGGCAGGGGAACACTGAAGCTTTCTTT.

The rearrangement uses TRBV5-1 and TRBJ2-3, with 8 bases lining up with TRBD2. The junction had 10 bases not matched to a gene; V was cut back by 3 bases and J by 13 bases. There are 13 residues in the CDR3. The germline CDR1 and CDR2 sequences are SGHRS and YFSETQ. This chain's CDR3 is CASSSSGGSGEYF. The CDR3 DNA reads as TGCGCCAGCAGCTCCTCGGGCGGTAGCGGGGAGTATTTT.

This chain links TRBV5-4 with TRBJ2-1; TRBD1 matches at 9 bases. CDR3 length: 15 residues. From germline, CDR1 is SGHNT and CDR2 YYREEE (reference sequence). With V trimmed by 5 bases and J by 2 bases, 5 bases remained unmatched. Written as DNA, the CDR3 is TGTGCCAGCAGACTTGACAGGGGGACCTACAATGAGCAGTTCTTC. Protein sequence: CASRLDRGTYNEQFF.

The chain links TRBV3-1 (or the pseudogene TRBV3-2) to TRBJ2-7; TRBD1 agrees at 10 bases. Germline CDR1 LGHDT, CDR2 YNNKEL (reference sequence). The CDR3 runs 14 residues. With V trimmed by 4 bases and J by 4 bases, 4 bases remained unmatched. The CDR3: CASSRGQGGYEQYV. The CDR3 DNA sequence: TGTGCCAGCAGCCGAGGACAGGGGGGATACGAGCAGTACGTC.

This clone was picked up one time. This chain links TRBV19 with TRBJ1-2, with 7 bases lining up with TRBD1. The length of the CDR3 is 16 residues. V shed 5 bases, J shed 4 bases, and the junction held 13 bases outside the gene matches. Per germline, CDR1 LNHDA and CDR2 SQIVND (reference sequence). The CDR3 bases are TGTGCCAGTAGTCCCCAGGAGGGGGCAGGAGGCTATGGCTACACCTTC. This translates into CASSPQEGAGGYGYTF.

This rearrangement joins TRBV28 to TRBJ2-3; 7 nucleotides align to TRBD1. This CDR3 comprises 15 residues. V lost 7 bases, J lost 1 base, and 8 bases stayed unmatched. The germline V gene has CDR1 MDHEN and CDR2 SYDVKM. CDR3 sequence reads: CASMEEDRGTDTQYF. As DNA, the CDR3 is TGTGCCAGCATGGAAGAAGACAGGGGCACAGATACGCAGTATTTT.

This chain links TRBV12-3 or TRBV12-4 with TRBJ1-1; 8 nucleotides match TRBD1. The length of the CDR3 is 13 residues. V gave up 5 bases and J gave up 5 bases; unmatched junction bases: 4. As DNA, the CDR3 is TGTGCCAGCAGTCCCAGGGGGCGGACTGAAGCTTTCTTT. Amino acid sequence: CASSPRGRTEAFF.

The chain combines TRBV6-5 with TRBJ1-5; D might be TRBD1 (5 bases). V was cut by 6 bases and J by 5 bases, with 11 bases left in between. CDR3 length equals 13 residues. Germline values: CDR1 MNHEY, CDR2 SVGAGI. The DNA for the CDR3 is TGTGCCAGCAGCCTCGGGGGTGATCAGCCCCAGCATTTT. This translates into CASSLGGDQPQHF.

V and J are TRBV23-1 and TRBJ2-1; TRBD1 matches at 10 bases. TRBV23-1 is labeled an ORF, and its function is uncertain. The CDR3 is 21 residues long. Unmatched junction bases numbered 16, after V lost 2 bases and J lost 0 bases. This chain's CDR3 is CASSQMDRQGAVLSSYNEQFF. CDR3 coding DNA: TGCGCCAGCAGTCAAATGGACCGACAGGGGGCGGTTTTGAGCTCCTACAATGAGCAGTTCTTC.

This chain connects TRBV9 to TRBJ2-2; D is perhaps TRBD2 (5 bases). From germline, CDR1 is SGDLS and CDR2 YYNGEE. The CDR3 contains 17 residues. Trimming pared 4 bases from V and 4 bases from J, leaving 20 bases between. The CDR3 sequence: CASSIQPGYEGTGELFF. For the CDR3, the DNA is TGTGCCAGCAGCATTCAACCGGGGTATGAGGGCACCGGGGAGCTGTTTTTT.

The genes are TRBV19 and TRBJ1-2; D is unresolved. The CDR3 consists of 14 residues. The germline V and J ends were trimmed by 7 bases and 2 bases, with 14 bases remaining between them. Germline-derived CDR1 and CDR2 are LNHDA and SQIVND (reference sequence). CDR3 in DNA: TGTGCCAGTACCTATAGAGCCGGGAACTATGGCTACACCTTC. Translating it yields CASTYRAGNYGYTF. Variable domain in full (rest from reference TRBV19 and TRBJ1-2): DGGITQSPKYLFRKEGQNVTLSCEQNLNHDAMYWYRQDPGQGLRLIYYSQIVNDFQKGDIAEGYSVSREKKESFPLTVTSAQKNPTAFYLCASTYRAGNYGYTFGSGTRLTVV.

This clone was observed a handful of times. The chain recombines TRBV19 with TRBJ2-1; 8 nucleotides match TRBD2. Germline V lookup: CDR1 LNHDA, CDR2 SQIVND (reference sequence). With 8 bases clipped from V and 0 bases from J, the junction kept 9 bases outside the gene matches. The CDR3 is 16 residues long. The CDR3 bases are TGTGCCAGTGCCCAGCGGGGGCCCCGCTCCTACAATGAGCAGTTCTTC. Protein: CASAQRGPRSYNEQFF.

This chain's CDR3 is CAISGGQSTDTQYF. As DNA, the CDR3 is TGTGCCATCAGTGGGGGACAGAGCACAGATACGCAGTATTTT. V and J are TRBV10-3 and TRBJ2-3; 7 nucleotides align to TRBD1. Germline CDR1 is ENHRY and CDR2 is SYGVKD. The CDR3 totals 14 residues. J was trimmed by 0 bases and V by 4 bases; bases with no gene match: 1.

This chain joins TRBV27 and TRBJ1-1, with TRBD1 matching over 7 bases. V lost 4 bases, J lost 1 base, and 9 bases stayed unmatched. This CDR3 has 16 amino acids. The V gene's germline CDR1 is MNHEY and CDR2 SMNVEV (reference sequence). The CDR3 reads CASSWRAQGGNTEAFF. The CDR3 region has the DNA TGTGCCAGCAGTTGGAGGGCTCAGGGGGGGAACACTGAAGCTTTCTTT.

The chain couples TRBV11-2 to TRBJ2-5; weak D call: TRBD2 (6 bases). The V end was cut by 3 bases, the J end by 1 base, with 12 bases between. CDR1 is SGHAT and CDR2 is FQNNGV in the germline V gene. This CDR3 region has 15 residues. The CDR3 DNA reads TGTGCCAGCAGCTTCCTCCGGGGGTTCCAAGAGACCCAGTACTTC. It encodes CASSFLRGFQETQYF.

The genes are TRBV6-5 and TRBJ2-5; TRBD1 agrees at 7 bases. CDR3 length: 14 residues. J was trimmed by 3 bases and V by 4 bases; bases with no gene match: 5. The germline CDR1 and CDR2 sequences are MNHEY and SVGAGI. CDR3 in DNA: TGTGCCAGCAGTTTCGTCGACAGGGAAGAGACCCAGTACTTC. It translates to CASSFVDREETQYF.

The chain recombines TRBV3-1 (or the pseudogene TRBV3-2) with TRBJ2-7; 8 bases are a match to TRBD2. The CDR3 covers 14 residues. The junction had 5 bases not matched to a gene; V was cut back by 4 bases and J by 3 bases. CDR1 is LGHDT and CDR2 is YNNKEL in the germline V gene (reference sequence). The chain's CDR3 is CASSPPAGGYEQYF. CDR3 DNA: TGTGCCAGCAGCCCCCCGGCGGGGGGCTACGAGCAGTACTTC.

This CDR3 is CASSQVLGARGRDQGVNTEAFF. The CDR3, as DNA: TGTGCCAGCAGCCAAGTTCTGGGTGCGCGGGGTAGAGACCAGGGGGTGAACACTGAAGCTTTCTTT. This chain uses TRBV4-2 with TRBJ1-1, with 7 bases identical to TRBD1. CDR3 length: 22 residues. Germline lookup yields CDR1 LGHNA and CDR2 YNFKEQ. Unmatched junction bases numbered 23, after V lost 1 base and J lost 0 bases.

This chain connects TRBV6-2 or TRBV6-3 to TRBJ2-2, with D possibly matching TRBD1 (6 bases). The CDR3 covers 16 residues. Deletions cut 1 base from V and 0 bases from J, with 9 bases between. The germline V gene encodes CDR1 MNHEY and CDR2 SVGEGT. This CDR3 reads CASSYWDTPNTGELFF. The CDR3 bases are TGTGCCAGCAGTTACTGGGACACCCCGAACACCGGGGAGCTGTTTTTT.

The chain couples TRBV3-1 (or the pseudogene TRBV3-2) to TRBJ2-3; 7 nucleotides match TRBD2. The ends lost 3 bases at V and 4 bases at J; junction bases unmatched: 4. Germline lookup yields CDR1 LGHDT and CDR2 YNNKEL (reference sequence). The CDR3 totals 14 residues. CDR3 in amino acids: CASSHRDYPDTQYF. DNA for the CDR3: TGTGCCAGCAGCCACAGGGACTATCCAGATACGCAGTATTTT.

The chain recombines TRBV4-3 with TRBJ1-5, with D unresolved. Germline CDR1 is LGHNA and CDR2 is YSLEER. The CDR3 has 16 amino acids. Trimming took off 0 bases at V and 6 bases at J, with 15 bases between the two ends. The CDR3 region has the DNA TGCGCCAGCAGCCAAGATTGGGCTCAACACGGTCAGCCCCAGCATTTT. Its protein product is CASSQDWAQHGQPQHF.

V gene TRBV28 combines with J gene TRBJ1-1, with unresolved D. CDR3 length: 12 amino acids. V was clipped by 4 bases and J by 8 bases, with 11 bases between them. In germline, CDR1 is MDHEN, CDR2 SYDVKM. CDR3 residues: CASSSIQYEAFF. CDR3 nucleotides: TGTGCCAGCAGTTCGATTCAGTACGAAGCTTTCTTT.

The DNA for the CDR3 is TGTGCCAGCAGTAACAGGGGGCGTGGAGCCCTCCACTTT. This gives the protein CASSNRGRGALHF. This chain uses TRBV28 with TRBJ1-6; 9 bases match TRBD1. From germline, CDR1 is MDHEN and CDR2 SYDVKM. After removal of 5 bases from V and 14 bases from J, the junction contained 7 bases not matched to a gene. This CDR3 is 13 amino acids long. Full variable domain (rest looked up from reference TRBV28 and TRBJ1-6): DVKVTQSSRYLVKRTGEKVFLECVQDMDHENMFWYRQDPGLGLRLIYFSYDVKMKEKGDIPEGYSVSREKKERFSLILESASTNQTSMYLCASSNRGRGALHFGNGTRLTVT.

This rearrangement joins TRBV27 to TRBJ2-5; possibly TRBD2 for D (5 bases). The germline gives CDR1 MNHEY, CDR2 SMNVEV (reference sequence). V was pared by 5 bases and J by 7 bases, with 17 bases between. The CDR3 length is 14 residues. The CDR3 sequence is CASSLTGSPRTQYF. CDR3 DNA sequence: TGTGCCAGCAGTCTAACGGGGAGCCCCCGGACCCAGTACTTC.

This clone appeared once. The V call is TRBV5-4, the J call TRBJ2-1, with 11 positions matching TRBD2. Looked up from germline, CDR1 is SGHNT and CDR2 is YYREEE (reference sequence). Trimming at V came to 4 bases and at J to 9 bases, leaving 9 bases not matched to a gene. This CDR3 spans 15 amino acids. CDR3 protein: CASSPLSGGASEQFF. CDR3 in DNA: TGTGCCAGCAGCCCCCTTAGCGGGGGGGCCAGTGAGCAGTTCTTC.

V and J are TRBV5-4 and TRBJ2-7; perhaps TRBD1 as D (5 bases). This CDR3 is 13 amino acids long. Germline CDR1 is SGHNT and CDR2 is YYREEE (reference sequence). Deletions cut 5 bases from V and 1 base from J, with 10 bases between. This chain's CDR3 is CASRQAASYEQYF. The CDR3 DNA reads TGTGCCAGCAGACAGGCGGCTTCCTACGAGCAGTACTTC.

V and J are TRBV6-5 and TRBJ2-6; 7 bases match TRBD1. Germline CDR1 MNHEY, CDR2 SVGAGI. The V gene end was trimmed by 6 bases and the J gene end by 5 bases; junction bases not matched to a gene: 7. The CDR3 has 15 amino acids. The CDR3 region is CASSLQGSWANVLTF. Here the CDR3 DNA reads TGTGCCAGCAGCCTACAGGGGAGCTGGGCCAACGTCCTGACTTTC.